This T cell receptor beta chain was observed in a study of blood T cell repertoires in COVID-19 (TCRdb year 2020). For the wider study: Samples from collaborators originated in the United States, Italy and Spain and spanned both the acute and convalescent phases of COVID-19. A de-identified subject ID, COVID-19 status, age in years and sex were almost always included in the sample metadata. The dataset comprised deeply sampled blood TCRbeta repertoires from subjects exposed to, actively infected with, or recovered from COVID-19. The repertoires were released in a freely available public database intended as a resource for research on the immune response to SARS-CoV-2. The material from the prospective study consisted of cDNA or gDNA derived from T cells, B-cell-depleted T cells, or PBMCs. The samples were drawn from two sources: the first 160 participants of the ongoing ImmuneRACE study, and 1,254 subjects contributed by 6 global collaborators. Where HLA class I and class II types were available, the types were taken from metadata supplied by the sample provider, not from assay-based typing.

Collaborating institutions collected whole blood in K2EDTA tubes following their own protocols. For TCRbeta analysis, collaborators shipped samples as frozen whole blood, isolated PBMCs, or DNA extracted from either of those sample types. TCRbeta CDR3 regions were amplified from genomic DNA by means of the immunoSEQ Assay, a bias-controlled multiplex PCR. The paper's data handling went like this. The number of nucleated cells in each sample was estimated from the amplification of reference gene primers within the assay. Sequence reads were collapsed and filtered to measure the absolute abundance of every unique TCRbeta CDR3 rearrangement. For each sample, productive Simpson clonality was calculated as the square root of Simpson's diversity index across productive rearrangements. The table comes from immuneACCESS by way of TCRdb, which keeps in-frame sequences with V and J called. Part of the clones is missing from these tables; in studies checked, under half for an unresolved V gene and the rest for unknown reasons. The DNA gave D and trimming, while V, J and clone size come from that table. The sample records around 380,000 clones, about 80% of which are singletons. The ten most abundant clones make up about 1.2% of the sample.

V lost 6 bases and J lost 0 bases; the stretch between them is 12 bases long. The CDR3 spans 15 residues, from the cysteine through the phenylalanine. Only the CDR3 portion is preserved as DNA: 45 bases, with reading frame beginning at the first base. CDR1 MNHEY and CDR2 SMNVEV are derived from the germline V gene (reference sequence). The investigation overall reported the following: The quantity of clinical and demographic metadata differed by source and by participant and was supplied without curation.

This clone was picked up a small number of times. What antigen it recognizes has not been identified. Base-call qualities are not available, and no considerably larger clone is one nucleotide away. The same CDR3 can be traced to other DNA sequences in this sample. This clonotype was sampled from a human donor with acute or convalescent COVID-19. The donor label of this sample is uncertain. Recombination linked TRBV27 to TRBJ2-1, with a weak D call of TRBD2 (5 bases match). The sample was peripheral blood. The base sequence is TGTGCCAGCAGCCCCCGGAGGAGCTCCTACAATGAGCAGTTCTTC. This sequence encodes CASSPRRSSYNEQFF.